This T cell receptor beta chain is drawn from a study of cytomegalovirus exposure and HLA in healthy donors (dated by TCRdb to about 2017). For the wider study: An earlier analysis of 587 of the donors reported under 300 Gb of sequence data and 95 million to 130 million unique TCR beta sequences obtained from around 170 million T cells. An early release covering around 630 HLA-typed donors comprised 250 to 350 gigabases of sequencing data and some 79 million unique TCR sequences. The genetic ancestry cluster associated with self-reported Caucasian donors included over 65% of the roughly 380 genotyped donors. The aim of the study was to test whether cataloging public T cell receptors could identify signatures of past pathogen exposure. The study profiled the T cell repertoires of some 610 subjects by immunosequencing and related them to cytomegalovirus serostatus. A separate validation cohort of roughly 120 different subjects was used in addition to the 666-subject first cohort. To predict cytomegalovirus infection status, the study brought together high-throughput TCR immunosequencing, statistical association of individual TCRs with disease status, and machine learning. A later analysis re-examined previously published TCR beta repertoires from 500 to 700 donors and added high-resolution HLA genotyping to investigate patterns of TCR occurrence. Rather than using new phenotypic data, the later analysis identified candidate immune exposures from TCR beta sequences and from how often those sequences occurred across donors. An earlier analysis of 500 to 750 of the donors applied high-throughput TCR beta sequencing to assess whether each TCR beta V gene segment acted as functional or pseudogenic. Alongside the repertoire data, information on donor age, sex, ethnicity and CMV serostatus was compiled. A later genetic analysis took genome-wide SNP genotypes for about 55% of the 666 donors and used that subset as a discovery cohort. Every repertoire in the discovery cohort had been generated on one and the same sequencing platform. Class I and class II HLA loci were covered by the typing at four-digit resolution. Typing coverage differed by locus: A, B, C, DRB1 and DQB1 were typed in about 620-640 donors, DQA1 in 500 to 550, DPA1 in around 600, and DPB1 in about 450. Roughly 5 DR-DQ haplotypes were handled as single units for association and clustering, since linkage in the cohort was strong. Among approximately 370 genotyped donors of the cohort, an average of around 220,000 unique TCR beta nucleotide sequences was sequenced per donor, of which 15% to 20% were non-productive. Study-wide findings and limitations: In an earlier analysis of around 600 of the donors, most TCR beta V segments were observed in productive rearrangements about 87% or about 30% of the time, broadly matching IMGT annotations. A further reported finding was that TCR beta sequences accurately predicted the HLA-A and HLA-B alleles for most subjects in the first cohort. The 87-base-pair reads could not distinguish some IMGT-functional V segments, including TRBV6-2 and TRBV6-3, so those segments were excluded. A few of the identified cytomegalovirus-associated TCR beta chains were confirmed in vitro to be specific for cytomegalovirus antigens. Because counts were too low, about 15 rarely observed V segments, including chromosome 9 orphons, were left out of the earlier analysis of a few hundred of the donors. The authors suggested that the approach could potentially be generalized to other disease states and immunological phenotypes. The only immune exposure information available for the cohort was CMV serostatus. Correlated functional status among segregating V segments might be attributable to linkage disequilibrium, but an unknown experimental factor could not be ruled out. The cohort was sequenced for TCR beta chains only, and without alpha or paired-chain data the features that could be detected were limited. In a later analysis, TCR association rates were found to vary across HLA loci, with the most associated TCRs seen for DRB1 alleles and the fewest for HLA-C alleles. When HLA alleles, especially DR and DQ, strongly co-occurred, TCR associations were difficult to assign to individual alleles. In a later genetic analysis, a missense DCLRE1C variant was associated with V-gene and J-gene trimming of TCR beta chains, and the association was replicated in an independent cohort. Most CMV-associated TCR beta chains appeared to be HLA-restricted in a later analysis, and the HLA associations seemed to be driven largely by CMV exposure. Because HLA typing was missing for some donors at each locus, association tests included only the typed subset. The study listed 150 to 200 TCR beta chains as associated with cytomegalovirus. In both the original and validation cohorts, the classifier was reported to diagnose cytomegalovirus status with high specificity and sensitivity. Across donors, most TCR sequences were observed very rarely, whereas some public TCRs were present in many individuals. Compared with the approximately 670-donor mean, donors in an Asian-associated ancestry cluster had fewer N-insertions in productive TCRs, according to a later genetic analysis. The presence/absence analyses assumed that sequencing depth was roughly uniform across donors, and that assumption may not be true. In a later analysis, HLA-associated TCR beta chains showed more clonal expansion and lower generation probabilities than non-associated chains that were equally common. A later analysis reported that several top co-occurrence clusters appeared linked to parvovirus B19, influenza, CMV and Epstein-Barr virus. At a false discovery rate of 0.05, a later analysis linked 16,000 or so TCR beta sequences to specific HLA alleles. A cluster of highly shared sequence variants was judged likely to represent a technical artifact of the sequencing pipeline.

To note about this clone: It has no known antigen specificity. Per-base quality was not reported, and no clone a single base away is much larger than it.

The cohort comprised 670 or so healthy bone marrow donors. At the time of sampling, all cohort members were nominally healthy, though unrecorded immune exposures were likely present. The donor was CMV seronegative and was included in the group of around 320 seronegative cohort members. A peripheral blood sample was collected from each donor, and TCR beta sequencing was performed on peripheral blood mononuclear cells. The Qiagen DNeasy Blood Extraction Kit was used to extract genomic DNA from the blood cell samples. Library method: the immunoSEQ multiplex PCR assay. For the multiplex PCR, a mixture combining 60 forward primers for TCR Vbeta segments and 13 reverse primers for TCR Jbeta segments was used. Amplification of the CDR3 region of rearranged TCR beta genes was performed with a multiplex PCR assay on genomic DNA. Amplified TCR beta libraries were sequenced as 87-base-pair reads on the Illumina HiSeq System. Regarding the original processing steps: A later analysis tallied 70 million to 100 million unique TCR beta chains across the 666 repertoires, and 10 million to 11 million of those chains were shared by two or more donors. A nearest-neighbor algorithm error-corrected the raw reads and collapsed the reads into unique sequences, merging closely related sequences to remove PCR and sequencing errors. Alignment of CDR3 sequences to IMGT reference sequences was used to assign V, D and J gene segments. For a sequence to be retained, a match of at least six nucleotides was required to both a V gene segment and a J gene segment. A rearrangement was called productive if the CDR3 had no stop codons and remained in frame with V and J, and every other rearrangement was called non-productive. CDR3 was defined according to IMGT convention as the region running from the second conserved V-encoded cysteine to the conserved J-encoded phenylalanine. The earlier analysis of some 540 of the donors excluded any sequence lacking an unambiguous match to a single V gene segment. In an earlier analysis of some 590 of the donors, V segments were called functional above 56.7% productive rearrangements and were called segregating when the between-donor standard deviation exceeded 5%. A statistical classification framework was built for diagnosing cytomegalovirus status from the catalog of TCR beta chain sequences. V and J gene assignment, in a later analysis, came from comparing TCR nucleotide sequences with IMGT/GENE-DB human TR gene sequences. The TCRdist pipeline was used in a later analysis to assign CDR3 sequences and most-parsimonious VDJ recombination scenarios. In a later analysis, each TCR beta chain was defined by its CDR3 amino acid sequence together with its V-gene family, and reads lacking a unique V-gene family were excluded. A later analysis removed 450 to 600 highly shared, low-generation-probability nucleotide sequences to deal with suspected cross-contamination and a sequencing artifact. In a later analysis, a clonal expansion index was calculated for each public chain from normalized within-repertoire ranks of inferred template counts. Generation probabilities in a later analysis came from a VDJ recombination model fitted to out-of-frame rearrangements, and those results were checked against IGoR. A later analysis scored TCR-TCR, TCR-HLA and TCR-CMV co-occurrence with hypergeometric tests, applying a repertoire-size bias correction to TCR pairs. False discovery rates were estimated in a later analysis by permuting HLA or CMV assignments 20 times. A later analysis grouped co-occurring TCRs with DBSCAN, adding TCRdist sequence similarity when clustering within HLA-allele-positive subsets. Repertoires with fewer than 30,000 or more than 120,000 public chains, plus five repertoires with anomalous nucleotide sharing, were excluded from co-occurrence clustering. TCRdb carries this immuneACCESS record with in-frame sequences only. Its versions omit some clonotypes, under half of them owing to an unresolved V gene in the studies checked, with the rest unexplained. D and trimming come from the DNA, and the V and J calls and clone size come from that table. For this sample there are around 150,000 clones; just under 90% appear just once. The ten largest account for about 5% of the sample.

Trimming costs V 2 bases and J 4 bases, and their ends lie 11 bases apart. From the cysteine through the phenylalanine, the CDR3 covers 14 amino acids. The retained sequence is limited to the CDR3, 42 bases, with the frame set at the first base. Based on the germline V gene (reference sequence), the CDR1 and CDR2 sequences are LNHDA and SQIVND. The receptor comes from a woman under 40 in good health and CMV-seronegative. The sample was PBMCs. The V and J segments used are TRBV19 and TRBJ1-1; no D gene call is confident. The nucleotide sequence reads TGTGCCAGTAGTATAACGCCCGGGTTCACTGAAGCTTTCTTT. It encodes CASSITPGFTEAFF.